This paragraph reports one TCR beta chain. The protocol was immunoSEQ multiplex PCR, while the TCRdb copy is restricted to in-frame clones and leaves out a portion. The sample includes 95,000 to 150,000 clones, approximately 90% of them seen just once. The CDR3 totals 16 residues. V dropped 0 bases and J dropped 8 bases, with 14 bases sitting between them. Germline lookup yields CDR1 SGHVS and CDR2 FQNEAQ. The source of the sample is a study of T cell responses to AZD1222 COVID-19 vaccine. The V call is TRBV7-8, the J call TRBJ1-6; no firm D call. The TCR comes from an adult in good health. The sequences come from peripheral blood, collected on day 0 of AZD1222 vaccination. The CDR3 region is CASSLARDASYSPLHF. CDR3 sequence (DNA): TGTGCCAGCAGCTTAGCGCGGGATGCTTCTTATTCACCCCTCCACTTT. The full variable domain, in which reference TRBV7-8 and TRBJ1-6 provide the parts outside the CDR3, is GAGVSQSPRYKVAKRGQDVALRCDPISGHVSLFWYQQALGQGPEFLTYFQNEAQLDKSGLPSDRFFAERPEGSVSTLKIQRTQQEDSAVYLCASSLARDASYSPLHFGNGTRLTVT.